Included here is one TCR beta chain sequence, with context. One end of the junction does not line up with germline, which may come from a read error. Looked up from germline, CDR1 is WSHSY and CDR2 is SAAADI. There are 13 residues in the CDR3. These data belong to a study of Graves' ophthalmopathy and Graves' hyperthyroidism. PBMCs were isolated from an approximately 10 ml sample of fresh peripheral blood. CDR3 regions of TCR beta were amplified from RNA transcripts. Second-round multiplex PCR came after a first-round RT-PCR that employed HTBI primers. Each CDR3 protein gets one entry after TCRdb re-called the multiplex PCR reads with MiXCR. The sample includes around 26,000 distinct CDR3 sequences, 45% to 60% of them seen just once.

The clonotype originates from an adult woman with stable Graves' hyperthyroidism. Specimen: peripheral blood. This chain joins TRBV10-2 and TRBJ2-7; D possibly matches TRBD1 or TRBD2 (5 bases each). CDR3 nucleotide sequence: TGCGCCAGTCTTACGGGGCCGAGCTACGGGCAGTACTTC. It is translated as CASLTGPSYGQYF.